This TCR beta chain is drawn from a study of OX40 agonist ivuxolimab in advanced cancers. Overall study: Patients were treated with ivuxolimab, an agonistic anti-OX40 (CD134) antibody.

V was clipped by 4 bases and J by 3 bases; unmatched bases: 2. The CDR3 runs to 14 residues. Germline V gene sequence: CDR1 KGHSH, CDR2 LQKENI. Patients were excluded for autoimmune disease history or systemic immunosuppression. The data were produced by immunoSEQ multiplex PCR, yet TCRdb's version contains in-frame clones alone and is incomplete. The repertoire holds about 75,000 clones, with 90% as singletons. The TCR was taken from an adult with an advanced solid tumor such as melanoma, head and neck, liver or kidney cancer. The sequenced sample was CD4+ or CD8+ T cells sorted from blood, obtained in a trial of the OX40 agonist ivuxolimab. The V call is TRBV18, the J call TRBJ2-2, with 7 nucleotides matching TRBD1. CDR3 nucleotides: TGTGCCAGCTCACTAGGACAGGACACCGGGGAGCTGTTTTTT. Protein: CASSLGQDTGELFF.